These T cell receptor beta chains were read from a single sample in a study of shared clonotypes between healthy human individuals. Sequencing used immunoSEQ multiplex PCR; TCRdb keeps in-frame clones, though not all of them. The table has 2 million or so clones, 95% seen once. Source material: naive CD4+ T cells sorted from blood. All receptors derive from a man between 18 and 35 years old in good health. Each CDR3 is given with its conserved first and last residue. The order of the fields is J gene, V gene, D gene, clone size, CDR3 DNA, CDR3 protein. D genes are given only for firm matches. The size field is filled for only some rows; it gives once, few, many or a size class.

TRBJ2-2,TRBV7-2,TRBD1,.,TGTGCCAGCAGCTTAGCGGGGACAGGGAGGACCGGGGAGCTGTTTTTT,CASSLAGTGRTGELFF
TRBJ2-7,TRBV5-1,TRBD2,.,TGCGCCAGCAGCTTGGTTCCCCGACTAGCGGGGGGACACTACGAGCAGTACTTC,CASSLVPRLAGGHYEQYF
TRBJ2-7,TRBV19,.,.,TGTGCCAGTAGTATAAACGGCAGGGTAAGGTCCTACGAGCAGTACTTC,CASSINGRVRSYEQYF
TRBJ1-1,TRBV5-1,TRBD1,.,TGCGCCAGCAGCCCCCGGGACAGGGTGAACACTGAAGCTTTCTTT,CASSPRDRVNTEAFF
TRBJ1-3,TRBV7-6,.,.,TGTGCCAGCAGCTTAGCCGAAGCTGGAAACACCATATATTTT,CASSLAEAGNTIYF
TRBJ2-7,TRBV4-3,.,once,TGCGCCAGCAGCCAAACGCGAACCTACGAGCAGTACTTC,CASSQTRTYEQYF
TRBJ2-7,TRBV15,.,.,TGTGCCACCAGCAGAGCTCTAGGGGTCTACGAGCAGTACTTC,CATSRALGVYEQYF
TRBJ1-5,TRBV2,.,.,TGTGCCAGCAGAAAGACAGATAGCAATCAGCCCCAGCATTTT,CASRKTDSNQPQHF
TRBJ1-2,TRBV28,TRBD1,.,TGTGCCAGCAGCTGGTCCGGGACAGGCTTCGGTGGCTACACCTTC,CASSWSGTGFGGYTF
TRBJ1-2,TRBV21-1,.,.,TGTGCCAGCAGCAAAGTGATAGGGGAGGACTATGGCTACACCTTC,CASSKVIGEDYGYTF
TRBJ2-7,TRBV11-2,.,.,TGTGCCAGCAGCATTACAGGGTACCTAAGTGACGAGCAGTACTTC,CASSITGYLSDEQYF
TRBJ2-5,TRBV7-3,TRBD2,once,TGTGCCAGCAGCTCCCTAGCGGGGACACAAGAGACCCAGTACTTC,CASSSLAGTQETQYF
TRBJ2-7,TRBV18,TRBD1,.,TGTGCCAGCTCCCCAGACAGGGGGCAGGGGTACGAGCAGTACTTC,CASSPDRGQGYEQYF
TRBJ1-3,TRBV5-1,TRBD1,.,TGCGCCAGCAGCTTGGGGGTAACCGGGACAGGGACTCGAAACACCATATATTTT,CASSLGVTGTGTRNTIYF
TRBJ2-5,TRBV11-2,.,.,TGTGCCAGCAGCTCCCTCGACAGTCAAGAGACCCAGTACTTC,CASSSLDSQETQYF
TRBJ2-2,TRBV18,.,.,TGTGCCAGCTCACCTTCGACCGGGGAGCTGTTTTTT,CASSPSTGELFF
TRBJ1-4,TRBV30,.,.,TGTGCCTGGAGTCCCTCCACCCGAACTAATGAAAAACTGTTTTTT,CAWSPSTRTNEKLFF
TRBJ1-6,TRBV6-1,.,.,TGTGCCAGCAGTGACGACTCTGCTCGGGCCCCAAATTCACCCCTCCACTTT,CASSDDSARAPNSPLHF
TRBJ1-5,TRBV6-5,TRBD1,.,TGTGCCAGCAGGGCCCTACAGGGGAATCAGCCCCAGCATTTT,CASRALQGNQPQHF
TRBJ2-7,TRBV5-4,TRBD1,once,TGTGCCAGCAGCTCAGGGGGCCGCGAGCAGTACTTC,CASSSGGREQYF
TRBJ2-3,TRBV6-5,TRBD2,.,TGTGCCAGTAAAAGCGGGAAGTATGATTCAGATACGCAGTATTTT,CASKSGKYDSDTQYF
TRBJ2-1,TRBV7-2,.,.,TGTGCCAGCAGCCGGCGGGGCCGAGAGCAGTTCTTC,CASSRRGREQFF
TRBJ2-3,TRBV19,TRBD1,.,TGTGCCAGCAAGACAGGGCCTAGCACAGATACGCAGTATTTT,CASKTGPSTDTQYF
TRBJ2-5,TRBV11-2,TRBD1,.,TGTGCCAGCAGCTCGTGGGACAGGGGGCGTCAAGAGACCCAGTACTTC,CASSSWDRGRQETQYF
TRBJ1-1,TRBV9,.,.,TGTGCCAGCAGCGTAGATGAGTGGGAACGGAAAGCTTTCTTT,CASSVDEWERKAFF
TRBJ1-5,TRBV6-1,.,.,TGTGCCAGCAGATCCGGGGGGGGGCAGCCCCAGCATTTT,CASRSGGGQPQHF
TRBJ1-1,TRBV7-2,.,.,TGTGCCAGCAGCTTATATCTTTTCACTGAAGCTTTCTTT,CASSLYLFTEAFF
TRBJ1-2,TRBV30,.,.,TGTGCCTGGACGATTTACCATGGCTACACCTTC,CAWTIYHGYTF
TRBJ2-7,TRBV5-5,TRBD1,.,TGTGCCAGCAGCTTGGCCGGGACAGTATCCTACGAGCAGTACTTC,CASSLAGTVSYEQYF
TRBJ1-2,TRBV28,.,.,TGTGCCACCATGGACACAGTCTATGGCTACACCTTC,CATMDTVYGYTF
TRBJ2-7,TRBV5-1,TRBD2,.,TGCGCCAGCAGCCCGGGACTAGCGGGCTCCGAGCAGTACTTC,CASSPGLAGSEQYF
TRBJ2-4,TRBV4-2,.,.,TGTGCCAGCAGCCGCGAGGGCACGGCCAAAAACATTCAGTACTTC,CASSREGTAKNIQYF
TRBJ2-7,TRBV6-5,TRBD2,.,TGTGCCAGCAGTCCGGGAGGGGCCAACTACGAGCAGTACTTC,CASSPGGANYEQYF
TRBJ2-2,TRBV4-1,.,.,TGCGCCAGCAGCCAGGGGACAACGAACACCGGGGAGCTGTTTTTT,CASSQGTTNTGELFF
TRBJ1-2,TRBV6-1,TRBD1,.,TGTGCCAGCAGCGTCGACAGGGTAGGCTATGGCTACACCTTC,CASSVDRVGYGYTF
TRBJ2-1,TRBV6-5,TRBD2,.,TGTGCCAGCACAAGCTCCACGGGGGGGCTTGGTGAGCAGTTCTTC,CASTSSTGGLGEQFF
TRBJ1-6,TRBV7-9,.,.,TGTGCCAGCAGCTCAGATCTCGGGTCACCCCTCCACTTT,CASSSDLGSPLHF
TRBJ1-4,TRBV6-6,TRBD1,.,TGTGCCAGTGGGGCAGGGGGGGAAAAACTGTTTTTT,CASGAGGEKLFF
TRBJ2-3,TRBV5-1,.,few,TGCGCCAGCAGCTTGTCGGGGTACACAGATACGCAGTATTTT,CASSLSGYTDTQYF
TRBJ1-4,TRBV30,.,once,TGTGCCTGGAGATCACAGGGATTTCCTAATGAAAAACTGTTTTTT,CAWRSQGFPNEKLFF
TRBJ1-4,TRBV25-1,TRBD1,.,TGTGCCAGCAGTGAATTGGGACAGGGATCAACTAATGAAAAACTGTTTTTT,CASSELGQGSTNEKLFF
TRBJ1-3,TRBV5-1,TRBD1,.,TGCGCCAGCAGCTCAGGGACAGGGGGCAGTGTCATCTCTGGAAACACCATATATTTT,CASSSGTGGSVISGNTIYF
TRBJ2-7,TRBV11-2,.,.,TGTGCCAGCAGCCAAGAAGGGATCGCCTACGAGCAGTACTTC,CASSQEGIAYEQYF
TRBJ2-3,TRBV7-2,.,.,TGTGCCAGCAGCCGCCCCGCGGGGCAGGATCCGTTAACAGATACGCAGTATTTT,CASSRPAGQDPLTDTQYF
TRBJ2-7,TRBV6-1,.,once,TGTGCCAGCCGACTCAGGGGCGAGCAGTACTTC,CASRLRGEQYF
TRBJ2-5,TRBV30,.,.,TGTGCCTGGACCTTGACAGGTGGGGAGGCCCAGTACTTC,CAWTLTGGEAQYF
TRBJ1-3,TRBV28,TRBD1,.,TGTGCCAGCACAGGGGGCAGCTCTGGAAACACCATATATTTT,CASTGGSSGNTIYF
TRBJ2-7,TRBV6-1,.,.,TGTGCCAGCAGTGACCGGGGGCATAGGTACGAGCAGTACTTC,CASSDRGHRYEQYF
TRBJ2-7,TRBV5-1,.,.,TGCGCCAGCCAACGCGACGAGGGACGGAGCTACGAGCAGTACTTC,CASQRDEGRSYEQYF
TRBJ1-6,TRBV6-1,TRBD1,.,TGTGCCAGCAGGGGGACAGGGGGAAATTCACCCCTCCACTTT,CASRGTGGNSPLHF
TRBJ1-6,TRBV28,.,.,TGTGCCAGCAGTCTAGGGGGTCCTCTAGGTAATTCACCCCTCCACTTT,CASSLGGPLGNSPLHF
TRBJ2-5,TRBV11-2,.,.,TGTGCCAGCAGCTGGGGGACGGAAGAGACCCAGTACTTC,CASSWGTEETQYF
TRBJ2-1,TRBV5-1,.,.,TGCGCCAGCAGCTTGGGCAGTTCCTCCTACAATGAGCAGTTCTTC,CASSLGSSSYNEQFF
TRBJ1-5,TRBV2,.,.,TGTGCCAGCGGTGGTGATCAGCCCCAGCATTTT,CASGGDQPQHF
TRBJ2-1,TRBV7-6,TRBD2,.,TGTGCCAGCAGCCTCCCCCGAAAGCGGGGGGGAGAAGGCTCCTACAATGAGCAGTTCTTC,CASSLPRKRGGEGSYNEQFF
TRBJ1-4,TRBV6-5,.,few,TGTGCCAGCAGTTACGCCACAGGGCTCAATGAAAAACTGTTTTTT,CASSYATGLNEKLFF
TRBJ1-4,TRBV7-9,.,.,TGTGCCAGCAGGAATACAGGGTCGCCTAATGAAAAACTGTTTTTT,CASRNTGSPNEKLFF
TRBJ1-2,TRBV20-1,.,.,TGCAGTGCTAGCGGGTACTATGGCTACACCTTC,CSASGYYGYTF